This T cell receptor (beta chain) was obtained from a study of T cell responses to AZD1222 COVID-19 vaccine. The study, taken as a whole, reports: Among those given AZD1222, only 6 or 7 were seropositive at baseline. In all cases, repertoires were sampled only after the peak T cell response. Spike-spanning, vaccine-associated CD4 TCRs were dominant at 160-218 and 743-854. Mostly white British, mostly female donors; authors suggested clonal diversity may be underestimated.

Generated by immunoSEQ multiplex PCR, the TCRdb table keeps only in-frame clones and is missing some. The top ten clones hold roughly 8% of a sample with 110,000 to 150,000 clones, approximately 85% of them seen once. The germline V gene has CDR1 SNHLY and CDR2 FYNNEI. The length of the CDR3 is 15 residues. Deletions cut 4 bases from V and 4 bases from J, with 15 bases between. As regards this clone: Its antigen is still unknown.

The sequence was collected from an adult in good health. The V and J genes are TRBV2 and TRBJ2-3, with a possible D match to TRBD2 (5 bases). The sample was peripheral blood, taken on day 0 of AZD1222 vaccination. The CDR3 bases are TGTGCCAGCAGTGCTAGGGCGGGTGGGGCAGATACGCAGTATTTT. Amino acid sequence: CASSARAGGADTQYF.